The clone carrying this T cell receptor beta chain was observed a handful of times. The antigen remains unidentified. The CDR3 runs to 16 residues. Germline V CDR1 and CDR2: ENHRY, SYGVKD. Deletions cut 2 bases from V and 0 bases from J, with 12 bases between. This entry belongs to a study of cytomegalovirus exposure and HLA in healthy donors. Study at large: Of the donors genotyped, approximately 410 in all, 75% to 85% fell in the Caucasian-associated ancestry cluster. General study findings and limits: With later analysis, a missense DCLRE1C variant became linked to TCR beta V- and J-gene trimming.

The PCR ran on 60 Vbeta and 13 Jbeta primers. Only in-frame clones appear in the TCRdb table, and some are missing; sequencing was by immunoSEQ multiplex PCR. This table has approximately 200,000 clones, more than 70% appearing once. The rearrangement links TRBV10-3 to TRBJ2-3, with a tentative D call TRBD2 (5 bases). This TCR derives from a man younger than 40 in good health and CMV-seropositive. The sequencing sample was made of PBMCs. The CDR3 spells CAISEAGRTSTDTQYF. The CDR3 coding sequence is TGTGCCATCAGTGAGGCGGGCAGGACTAGCACAGATACGCAGTATTTT.